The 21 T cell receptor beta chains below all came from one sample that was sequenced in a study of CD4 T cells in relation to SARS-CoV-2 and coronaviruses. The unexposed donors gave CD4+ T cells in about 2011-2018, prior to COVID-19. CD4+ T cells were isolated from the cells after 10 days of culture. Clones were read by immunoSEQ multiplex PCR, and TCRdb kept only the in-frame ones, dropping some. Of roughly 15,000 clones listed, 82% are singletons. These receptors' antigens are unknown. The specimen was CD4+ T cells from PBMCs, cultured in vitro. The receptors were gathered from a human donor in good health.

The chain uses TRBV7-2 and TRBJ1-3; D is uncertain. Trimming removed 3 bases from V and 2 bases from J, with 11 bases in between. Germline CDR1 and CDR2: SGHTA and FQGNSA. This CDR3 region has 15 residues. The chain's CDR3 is CASSLGRLTGNTIYF. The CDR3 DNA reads TGTGCCAGCAGCTTGGGCAGGTTGACTGGAAACACCATATATTTT. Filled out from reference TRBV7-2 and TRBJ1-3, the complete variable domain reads GAGVSQSPSNKVTEKGKDVELRCDPISGHTALYWYRQSLGQGLEFLIYFQGNSAPDKSGLPSDRFSAERTGGSVSTLTIQRTQQEDSAVYLCASSLGRLTGNTIYFGEGSWLTVV.

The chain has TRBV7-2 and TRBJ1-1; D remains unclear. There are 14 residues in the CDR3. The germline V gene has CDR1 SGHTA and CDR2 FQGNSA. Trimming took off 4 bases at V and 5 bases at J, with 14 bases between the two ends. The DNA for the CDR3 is TGTGCCAGCAGCTCCCCATCTAGGGAAACTGAAGCTTTCTTT. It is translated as CASSSPSRETEAFF.

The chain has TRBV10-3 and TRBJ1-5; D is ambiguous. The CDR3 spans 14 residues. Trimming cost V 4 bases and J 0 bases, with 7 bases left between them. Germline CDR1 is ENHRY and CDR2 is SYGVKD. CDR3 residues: CAISVTVSNQPQHF. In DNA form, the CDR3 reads TGTGCCATCAGTGTCACAGTTAGCAATCAGCCCCAGCATTTT.

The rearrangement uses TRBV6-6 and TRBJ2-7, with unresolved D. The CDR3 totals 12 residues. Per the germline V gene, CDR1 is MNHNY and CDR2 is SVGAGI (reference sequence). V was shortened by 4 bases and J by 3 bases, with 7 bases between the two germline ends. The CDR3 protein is CASSSTDYEQYF. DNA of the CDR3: TGTGCCAGCAGTTCGACTGACTACGAGCAGTACTTC.

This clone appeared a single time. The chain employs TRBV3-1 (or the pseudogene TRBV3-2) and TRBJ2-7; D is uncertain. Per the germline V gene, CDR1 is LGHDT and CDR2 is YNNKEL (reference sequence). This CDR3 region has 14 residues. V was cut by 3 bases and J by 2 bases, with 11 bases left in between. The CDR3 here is CASSHGSRAYEQYF. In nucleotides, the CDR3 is TGTGCCAGCAGCCACGGTAGCAGAGCCTACGAGCAGTACTTC.

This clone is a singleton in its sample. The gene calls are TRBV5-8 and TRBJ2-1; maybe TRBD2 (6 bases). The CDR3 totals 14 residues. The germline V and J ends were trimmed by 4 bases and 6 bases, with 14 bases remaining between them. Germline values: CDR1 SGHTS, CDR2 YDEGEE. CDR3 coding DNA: TGTGCCAGCAGCCACTGGGGGACTCCCAATGAGCAGTTCTTC. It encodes CASSHWGTPNEQFF.

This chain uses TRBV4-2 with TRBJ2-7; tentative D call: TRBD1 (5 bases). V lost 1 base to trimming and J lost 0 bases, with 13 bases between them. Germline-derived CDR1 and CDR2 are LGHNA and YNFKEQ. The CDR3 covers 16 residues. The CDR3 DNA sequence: TGTGCCAGCAGCCAAGGGACACTCGGGCGCTCCTACGAGCAGTACTTC. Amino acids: CASSQGTLGRSYEQYF.

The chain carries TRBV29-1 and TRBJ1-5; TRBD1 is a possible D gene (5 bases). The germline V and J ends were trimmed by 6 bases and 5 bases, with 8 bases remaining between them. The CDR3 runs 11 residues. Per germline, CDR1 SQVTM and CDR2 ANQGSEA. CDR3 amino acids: CSVGGDQPQHF. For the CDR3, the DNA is TGCAGCGTGGGGGGGGATCAGCCCCAGCATTTT.

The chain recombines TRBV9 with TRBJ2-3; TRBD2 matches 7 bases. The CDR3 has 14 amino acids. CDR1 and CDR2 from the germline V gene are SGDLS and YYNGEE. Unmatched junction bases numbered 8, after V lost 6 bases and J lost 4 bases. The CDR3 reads CASTGGGRADTQYF. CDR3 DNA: TGTGCCAGCACCGGGGGAGGGAGGGCAGATACGCAGTATTTT.

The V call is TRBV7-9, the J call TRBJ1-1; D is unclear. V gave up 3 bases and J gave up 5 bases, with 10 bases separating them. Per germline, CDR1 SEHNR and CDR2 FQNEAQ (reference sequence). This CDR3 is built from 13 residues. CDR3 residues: CASSFLTETEAFF. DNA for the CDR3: TGTGCCAGCAGCTTCCTAACAGAGACTGAAGCTTTCTTT. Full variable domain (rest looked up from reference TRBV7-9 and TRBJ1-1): DTGVSQNPRHKITKRGQNVTFRCDPISEHNRLYWYRQTLGQGPEFLTYFQNEAQLEKSRLLSDRFSAERPKGSFSTLEIQRTEQGDSAMYLCASSFLTETEAFFGQGTRLTVV.

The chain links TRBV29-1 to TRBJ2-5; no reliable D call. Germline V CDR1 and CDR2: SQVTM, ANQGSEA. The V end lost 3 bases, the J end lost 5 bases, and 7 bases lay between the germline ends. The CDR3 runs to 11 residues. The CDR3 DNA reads TGCAGCGTTGAGGGTGGGGAGACCCAGTACTTC. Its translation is CSVEGGETQYF.

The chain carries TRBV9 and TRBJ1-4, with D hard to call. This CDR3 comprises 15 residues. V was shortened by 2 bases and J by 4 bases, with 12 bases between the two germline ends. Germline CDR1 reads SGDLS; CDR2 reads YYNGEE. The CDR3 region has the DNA TGTGCCAGCAGCGTCACCGGGCAGGTTAATGAAAAACTGTTTTTT. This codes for CASSVTGQVNEKLFF.

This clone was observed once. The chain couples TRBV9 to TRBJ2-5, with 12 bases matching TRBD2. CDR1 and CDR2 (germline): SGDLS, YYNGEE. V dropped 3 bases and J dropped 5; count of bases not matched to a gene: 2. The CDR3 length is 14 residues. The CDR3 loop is CASSGGTSGETQYF. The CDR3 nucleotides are TGTGCCAGCAGCGGCGGGACTAGCGGGGAGACCCAGTACTTC.

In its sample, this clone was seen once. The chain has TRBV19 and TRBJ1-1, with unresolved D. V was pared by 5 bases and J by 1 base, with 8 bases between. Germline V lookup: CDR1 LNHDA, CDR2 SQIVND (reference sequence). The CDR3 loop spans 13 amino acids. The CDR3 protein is CASSYTGNTEAFF. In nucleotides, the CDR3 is TGTGCCAGTAGTTACACTGGGAACACTGAAGCTTTCTTT.

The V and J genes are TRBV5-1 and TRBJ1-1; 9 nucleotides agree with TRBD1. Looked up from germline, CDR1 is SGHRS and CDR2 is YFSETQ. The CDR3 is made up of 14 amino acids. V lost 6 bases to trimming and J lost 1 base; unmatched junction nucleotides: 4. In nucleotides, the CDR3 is TGCGCCAGCACCCCGGACAGGGGGAACACTGAAGCTTTCTTT. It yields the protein CASTPDRGNTEAFF.

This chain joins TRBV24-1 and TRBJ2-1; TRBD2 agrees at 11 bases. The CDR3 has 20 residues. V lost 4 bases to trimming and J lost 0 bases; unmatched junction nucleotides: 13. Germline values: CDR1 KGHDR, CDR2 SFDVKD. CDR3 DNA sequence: TGTGCCACCAGTGACCCGGTTGGTAGCGGGAGGGCCGGCTCCTACAATGAGCAGTTCTTC. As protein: CATSDPVGSGRAGSYNEQFF.

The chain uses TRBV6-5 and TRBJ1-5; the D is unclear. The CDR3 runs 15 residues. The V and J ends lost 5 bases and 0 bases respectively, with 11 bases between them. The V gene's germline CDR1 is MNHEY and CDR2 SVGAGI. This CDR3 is CASSNSPVSNQPQHF. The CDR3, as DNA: TGTGCCAGCAGTAATTCCCCGGTTAGCAATCAGCCCCAGCATTTT.

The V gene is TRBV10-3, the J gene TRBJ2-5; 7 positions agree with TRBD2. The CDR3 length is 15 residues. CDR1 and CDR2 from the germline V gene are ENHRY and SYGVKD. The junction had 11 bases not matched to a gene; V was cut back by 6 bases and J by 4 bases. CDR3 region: CAIRGEASGGETQYF. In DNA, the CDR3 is TGTGCCATCAGGGGGGAGGCGTCGGGGGGAGAGACCCAGTACTTC.

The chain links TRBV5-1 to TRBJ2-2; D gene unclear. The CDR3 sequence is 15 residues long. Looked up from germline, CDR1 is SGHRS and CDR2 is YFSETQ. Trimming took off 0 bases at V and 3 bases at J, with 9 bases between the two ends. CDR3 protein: CASSLVLSDTGELFF. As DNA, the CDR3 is TGCGCCAGCAGCTTGGTGTTAAGTGACACCGGGGAGCTGTTTTTT.

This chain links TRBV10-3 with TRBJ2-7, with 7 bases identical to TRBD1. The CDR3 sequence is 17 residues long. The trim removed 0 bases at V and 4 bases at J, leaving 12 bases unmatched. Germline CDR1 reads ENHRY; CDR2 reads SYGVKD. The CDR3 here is CAISESGSTGWGYEQYF. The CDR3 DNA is TGTGCCATCAGTGAGTCAGGGTCGACAGGGTGGGGGTACGAGCAGTACTTC.

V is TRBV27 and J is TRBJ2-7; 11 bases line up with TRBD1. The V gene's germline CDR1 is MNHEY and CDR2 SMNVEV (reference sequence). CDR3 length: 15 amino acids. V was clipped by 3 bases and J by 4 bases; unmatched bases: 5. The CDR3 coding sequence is TGTGCCAGCAGTTTGTTCCGGGACAGGGGGTACGAGCAGTACTTC. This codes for CASSLFRDRGYEQYF.